The 3 T cell receptor beta chains given below trace back to one sample, sequenced in a study of blood T cell repertoires in COVID-19. The protocol was immunoSEQ multiplex PCR, while the TCRdb copy is restricted to in-frame clones and leaves out a portion. The table shows about 140,000 clones, with roughly nine tenths occurring only once. The sequencing input was peripheral blood. The source is a human donor with COVID-19, enrolled during active disease. The donor label of this sample is uncertain.

This sequence joins TRBV4-2 and TRBJ1-2; a weak D match, TRBD1 (5 bases). V was cut by 4 bases and J by 3 bases, with 24 bases left in between. This CDR3 region has 18 residues. Germline V gene lookup returns CDR1 LGHNA and CDR2 YNFKEQ. Here the CDR3 reads CASSPETWEGSKDYGYTF. In DNA, the CDR3 is TGTGCCAGCAGCCCCGAAACTTGGGAGGGGAGTAAAGACTATGGCTACACCTTC.

The V gene is TRBV29-1, the J gene TRBJ2-7, with D hard to call. CDR3 length equals 14 residues. Germline V gene data show CDR1 as SQVTM and CDR2 as ANQGSEA. V was pared by 5 bases and J by 2 bases, with 16 bases between. The CDR3, as DNA: TGCAGCGTTTTACCGCGTGGCACAGCCTACGAGCAGTACTTC. It is translated as CSVLPRGTAYEQYF.

V usage is TRBV19 and J usage is TRBJ2-1; tentatively, D is TRBD1 (5 bases). Germline V gives CDR1 LNHDA, CDR2 SQIVND (reference sequence). CDR3 length equals 15 residues. The germline V and J ends were trimmed by 6 bases and 1 base, with 13 bases remaining between them. In DNA form, the CDR3 reads TGTGCCAGTAGGATCAGGGAAGGATCCTACAATGAGCAGTTCTTC. Protein product: CASRIREGSYNEQFF.